This entry describes one T cell receptor (beta chain). What it binds is not known. The CDR3 covers 14 residues. Deletions cut 0 bases from V and 3 bases from J, with 8 bases between. Germline CDR1 ENHRY, CDR2 SYGVKD. This entry is derived from a study of post-analysis software for immune sequencing data. Looking at the study overall: Disease courses included relapsing-remitting, secondary progressive and progressive-relapsing multiple sclerosis. Findings and limits, study-wide: The five TRBV segments detected at higher frequency in patients than in controls included TRBV5-6, TRBV5-1 and TRBV20-1. Patients with multiple sclerosis recorded significantly lower normalized Chao1 diversity than controls, the study found.

Prepared TCR beta cDNA libraries contained unique molecular identifiers. Starting from approximately 1 to 10 million T cells, the study yielded a few hundred thousand cDNA molecules. TCRdb called the PCR reads again in MiXCR, with one record for every CDR3 protein. Counted here are hundreds of thousands of distinct CDR3 sequences, about 60% occurring once; the ten biggest clones make up 10% to 12%. This TCR was sampled from a girl under 10 years old with multiple sclerosis. The chain uses TRBV10-3 and TRBJ2-5; no clear D gene. The source material was blood. The CDR3 region is CAISESGREETQYF. For the CDR3, the DNA is TGTGCCATCAGTGAGTCTGGACGAGAAGAGACCCAGTACTTC.